The entry below describes one T cell receptor (beta chain). Two oligonucleotides, mixed equimolar, formed the beta constant-region primer covering TRBC1 and TRBC2. TCRdb re-derived calls from the UMI-ligation and nested PCR reads in MiXCR, one entry per CDR3 protein. This table holds tens of thousands of distinct CDR3 sequences, around 14% found once. The record originates from a study of naive and memory T cell subsets. Germline V gives CDR1 SGHTA, CDR2 FQGNSA. This CDR3 region has 15 residues. Trimming stripped 5 bases from V and 5 bases from J, with 18 bases between. The chain recombines TRBV7-2 with TRBJ2-5, with a tentative D call TRBD1 (6 bases). Sequenced material: central memory CD4+ T cells from blood. The sequence was obtained from a human donor in good health. CDR3 in amino acids: CASSPITGIAETQYF. For the CDR3, the DNA is TGTGCCAGCAGCCCCATTACAGGGATCGCGGAGACCCAGTACTTC.